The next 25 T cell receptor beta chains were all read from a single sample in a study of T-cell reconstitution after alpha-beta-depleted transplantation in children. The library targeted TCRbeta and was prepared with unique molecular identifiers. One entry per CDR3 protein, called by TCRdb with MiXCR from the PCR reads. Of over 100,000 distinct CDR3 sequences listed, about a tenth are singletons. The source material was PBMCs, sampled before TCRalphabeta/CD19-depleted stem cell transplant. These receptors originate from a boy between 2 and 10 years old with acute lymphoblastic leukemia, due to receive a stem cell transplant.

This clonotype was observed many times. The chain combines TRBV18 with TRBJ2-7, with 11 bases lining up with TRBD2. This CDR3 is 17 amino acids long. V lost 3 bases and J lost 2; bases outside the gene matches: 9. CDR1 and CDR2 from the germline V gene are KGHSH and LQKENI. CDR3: CASSPGLGLADPYEQYF. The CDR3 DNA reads TGTGCCAGCTCACCTGGTCTGGGACTAGCGGACCCCTACGAGCAGTACTTC. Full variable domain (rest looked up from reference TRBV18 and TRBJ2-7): NAGVMQNPRHLVRRRGQEARLRCSPMKGHSHVYWYRQLPEEGLKFMVYLQKENIIDESGMPKERFSAEFPKEGPSILRIQQVVRGDSAAYFCASSPGLGLADPYEQYFGPGTRLTVT.

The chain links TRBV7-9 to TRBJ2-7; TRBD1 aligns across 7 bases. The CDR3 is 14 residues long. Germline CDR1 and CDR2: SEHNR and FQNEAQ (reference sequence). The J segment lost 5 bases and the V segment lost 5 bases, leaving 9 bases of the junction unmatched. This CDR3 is CASSADRVNHEQYF. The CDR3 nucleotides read TGTGCCAGCAGCGCCGACAGGGTGAACCACGAGCAGTACTTC.

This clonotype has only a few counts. CDR3 sequence reads: CASSSGTRNEQYF. The CDR3 nucleotides read TGTGCCAGCAGCTCCGGGACTAGAAACGAGCAGTACTTC. The chain has TRBV6-6 and TRBJ2-7, with 8 bases that match TRBD2. The CDR3 length is 13 residues. Germline loops: CDR1 MNHNY, CDR2 SVGAGI (reference sequence). With V trimmed by 6 bases and J by 5 bases, 6 bases remained unmatched.

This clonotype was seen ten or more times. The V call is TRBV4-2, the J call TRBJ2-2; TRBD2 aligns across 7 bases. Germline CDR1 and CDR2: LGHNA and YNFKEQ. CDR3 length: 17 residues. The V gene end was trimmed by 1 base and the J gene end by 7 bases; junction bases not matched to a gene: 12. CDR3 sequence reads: CASSQARPGGRGGELFF. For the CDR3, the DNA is TGTGCCAGCAGCCAAGCAAGACCGGGGGGACGCGGCGGGGAGCTGTTTTTT.

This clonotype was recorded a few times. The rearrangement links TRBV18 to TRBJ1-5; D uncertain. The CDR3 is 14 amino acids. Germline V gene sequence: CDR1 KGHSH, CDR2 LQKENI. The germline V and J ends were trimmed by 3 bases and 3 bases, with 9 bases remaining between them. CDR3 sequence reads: CASSPGSINQPQHF. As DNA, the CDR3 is TGTGCCAGCTCACCGGGCAGTATCAATCAGCCCCAGCATTTT.

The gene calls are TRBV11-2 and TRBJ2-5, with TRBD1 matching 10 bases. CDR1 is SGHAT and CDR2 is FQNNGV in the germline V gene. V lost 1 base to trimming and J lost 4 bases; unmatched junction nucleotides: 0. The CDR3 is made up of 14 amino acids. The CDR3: CASSLGQGAETQYF. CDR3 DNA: TGTGCCAGCAGCTTAGGACAGGGGGCAGAGACCCAGTACTTC. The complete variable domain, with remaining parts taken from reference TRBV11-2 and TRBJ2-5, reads EAGVAQSPRYKIIEKRQSVAFWCNPISGHATLYWYQQILGQGPKLLIQFQNNGVVDDSQLPKDRFSAERLKGVDSTLKIQPAKLEDSAVYLCASSLGQGAETQYFGPGTRLLVL.

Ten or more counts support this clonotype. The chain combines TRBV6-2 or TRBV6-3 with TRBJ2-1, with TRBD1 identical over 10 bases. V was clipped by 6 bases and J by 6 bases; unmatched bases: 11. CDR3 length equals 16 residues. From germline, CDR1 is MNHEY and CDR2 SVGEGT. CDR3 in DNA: TGTGCCAGCAGAGACAGGGGGCGAGGGAGTGGCAATGAGCAGTTCTTC. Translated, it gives CASRDRGRGSGNEQFF.

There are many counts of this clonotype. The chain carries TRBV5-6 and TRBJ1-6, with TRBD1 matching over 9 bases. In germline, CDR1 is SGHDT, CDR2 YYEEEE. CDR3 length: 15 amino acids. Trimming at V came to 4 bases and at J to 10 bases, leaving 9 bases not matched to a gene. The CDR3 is CASSLDRGSESPLHF. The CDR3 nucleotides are TGTGCCAGCAGCCTCGACAGGGGGTCGGAGTCACCCCTCCACTTT.

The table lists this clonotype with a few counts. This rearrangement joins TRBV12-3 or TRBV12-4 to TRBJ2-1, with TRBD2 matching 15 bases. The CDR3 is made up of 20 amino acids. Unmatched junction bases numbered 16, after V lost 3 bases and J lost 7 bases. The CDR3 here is CASSFPARGLAGGQGNEQFF. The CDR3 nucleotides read TGTGCCAGCAGTTTCCCCGCACGAGGACTAGCGGGAGGGCAAGGAAATGAGCAGTTCTTC.

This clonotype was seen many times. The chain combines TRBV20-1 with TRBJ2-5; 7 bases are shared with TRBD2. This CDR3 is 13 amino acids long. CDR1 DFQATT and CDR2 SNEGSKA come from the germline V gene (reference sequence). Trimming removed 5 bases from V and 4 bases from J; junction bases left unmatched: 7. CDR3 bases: TGCAGTGCTCAAGCGGGAAGCTTAGAGACCCAGTACTTC. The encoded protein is CSAQAGSLETQYF.

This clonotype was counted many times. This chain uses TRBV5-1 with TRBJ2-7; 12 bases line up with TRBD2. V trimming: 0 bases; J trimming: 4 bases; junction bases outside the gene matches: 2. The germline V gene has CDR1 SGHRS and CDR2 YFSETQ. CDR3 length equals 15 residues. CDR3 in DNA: TGCGCCAGCAGCTTGGGACTAGCGGGAGTTTACGAGCAGTACTTC. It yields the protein CASSLGLAGVYEQYF.

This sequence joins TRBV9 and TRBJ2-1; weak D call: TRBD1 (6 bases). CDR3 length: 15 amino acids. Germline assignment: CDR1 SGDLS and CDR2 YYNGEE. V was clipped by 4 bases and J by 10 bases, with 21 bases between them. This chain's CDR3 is CASSLHRQGYGEQFF. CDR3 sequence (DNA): TGTGCCAGCAGCCTCCATCGGCAGGGGTACGGGGAGCAGTTCTTC.

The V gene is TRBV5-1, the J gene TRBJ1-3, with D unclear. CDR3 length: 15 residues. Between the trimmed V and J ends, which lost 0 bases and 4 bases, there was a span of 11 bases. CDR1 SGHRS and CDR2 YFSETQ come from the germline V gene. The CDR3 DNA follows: TGCGCCAGCAGCTTGGAACGGGGAGCCGGAAACACCATATATTTT. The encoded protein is CASSLERGAGNTIYF.

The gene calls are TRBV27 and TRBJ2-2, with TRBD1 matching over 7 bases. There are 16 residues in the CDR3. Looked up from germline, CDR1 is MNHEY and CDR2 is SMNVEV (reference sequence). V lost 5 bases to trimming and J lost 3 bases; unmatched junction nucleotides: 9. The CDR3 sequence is CASSPTGQTYTGELFF. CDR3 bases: TGTGCCAGCAGTCCGACGGGACAGACTTACACCGGGGAGCTGTTTTTT.

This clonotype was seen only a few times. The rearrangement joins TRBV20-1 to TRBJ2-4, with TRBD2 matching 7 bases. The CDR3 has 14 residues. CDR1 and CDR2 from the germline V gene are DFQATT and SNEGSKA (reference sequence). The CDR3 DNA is TGCAGCGGAGGGGAGGGATTAGCCAAAAACATTCAGTACTTC. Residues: CSGGEGLAKNIQYF.

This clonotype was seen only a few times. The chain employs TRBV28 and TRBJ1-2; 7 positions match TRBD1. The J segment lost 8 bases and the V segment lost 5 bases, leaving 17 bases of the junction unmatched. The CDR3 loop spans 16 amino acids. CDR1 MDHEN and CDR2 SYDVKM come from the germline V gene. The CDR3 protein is CASSPGQPLGRVGYTF. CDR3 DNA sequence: TGTGCCAGCAGTCCGGGACAGCCCCTGGGAAGAGTGGGCTACACCTTC.

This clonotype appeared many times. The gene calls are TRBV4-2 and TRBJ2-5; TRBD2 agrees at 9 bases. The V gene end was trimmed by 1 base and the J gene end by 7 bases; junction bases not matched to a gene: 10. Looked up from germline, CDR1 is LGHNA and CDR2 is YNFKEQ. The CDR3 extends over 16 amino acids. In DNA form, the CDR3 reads TGTGCCAGCAGCCAAGTGCTAGCGGGACACAGAGGGACCCAGTACTTC. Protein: CASSQVLAGHRGTQYF.

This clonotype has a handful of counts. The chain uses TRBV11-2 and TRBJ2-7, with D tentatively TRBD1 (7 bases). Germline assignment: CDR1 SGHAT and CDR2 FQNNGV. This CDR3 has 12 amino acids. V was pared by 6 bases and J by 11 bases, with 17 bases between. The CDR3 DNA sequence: TGTGCCAGCAGTTCCGGGGGACAGCTAGAGTACTTC. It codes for CASSSGGQLEYF.

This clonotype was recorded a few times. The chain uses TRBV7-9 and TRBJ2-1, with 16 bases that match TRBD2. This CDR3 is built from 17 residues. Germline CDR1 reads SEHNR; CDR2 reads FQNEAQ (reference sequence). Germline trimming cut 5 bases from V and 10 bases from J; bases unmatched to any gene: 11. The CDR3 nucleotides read TGTGCCAGCAGCCCCGGATCGGGACTAGCGGGAGGGTTCGAGCAGTTCTTC. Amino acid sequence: CASSPGSGLAGGFEQFF.

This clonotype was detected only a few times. In nucleotides, the CDR3 is TGTGCCAGCAGGGAGGGCAACGAAGAGACCCAGTACTTC. The encoded protein is CASREGNEETQYF. This chain links TRBV28 with TRBJ2-5; perhaps TRBD2 as D (6 bases). Germline V gene sequence: CDR1 MDHEN, CDR2 SYDVKM. Trimming removed 6 bases at V and 3 bases at J, with 11 bases between. The CDR3 spans 13 residues.

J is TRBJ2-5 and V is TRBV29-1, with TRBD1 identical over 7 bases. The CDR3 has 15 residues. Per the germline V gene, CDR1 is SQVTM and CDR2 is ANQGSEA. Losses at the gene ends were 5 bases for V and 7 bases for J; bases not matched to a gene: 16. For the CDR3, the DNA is TGCAGCGTTTTAAGCGGACAGGCCGGGGATTGGACCCAGTACTTC. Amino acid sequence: CSVLSGQAGDWTQYF. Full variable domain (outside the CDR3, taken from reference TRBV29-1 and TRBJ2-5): SAVISQKPSRDICQRGTSLTIQCQVDSQVTMMFWYRQQPGQSLTLIATANQGSEATYESGFVIDKFPISRPNLTFSTLTVSNMSPEDSSIYLCSVLSGQAGDWTQYFGPGTRLLVL.

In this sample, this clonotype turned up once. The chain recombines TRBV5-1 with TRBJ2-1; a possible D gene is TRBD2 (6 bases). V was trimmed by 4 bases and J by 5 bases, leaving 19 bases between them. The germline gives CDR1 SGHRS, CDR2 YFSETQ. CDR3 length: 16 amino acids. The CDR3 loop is CASSPPGGTTNNEQFF. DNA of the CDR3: TGCGCCAGCAGCCCCCCGGGCGGGACCACCAACAATGAGCAGTTCTTC.

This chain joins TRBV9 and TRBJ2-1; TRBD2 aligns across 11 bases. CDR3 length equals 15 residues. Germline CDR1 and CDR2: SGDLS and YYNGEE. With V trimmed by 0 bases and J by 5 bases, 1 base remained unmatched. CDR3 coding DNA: TGTGCCAGCAGCGTAGGACTAGCGGGACACAATGAGCAGTTCTTC. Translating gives CASSVGLAGHNEQFF. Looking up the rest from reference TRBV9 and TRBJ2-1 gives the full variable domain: DSGVTQTPKHLITATGQRVTLRCSPRSGDLSVYWYQQSLDQGLQFLIQYYNGEERAKGNILERFSAQQFPDLHSELNLSSLELGDSALYFCASSVGLAGHNEQFFGPGTRLTVL.

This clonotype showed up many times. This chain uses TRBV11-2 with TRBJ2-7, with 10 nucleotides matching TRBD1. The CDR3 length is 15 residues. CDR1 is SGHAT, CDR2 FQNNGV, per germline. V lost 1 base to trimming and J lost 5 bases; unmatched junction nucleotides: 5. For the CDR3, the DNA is TGTGCCAGCAGCTTAGTCGGACAGGGGGGCCACGAGCAGTACTTC. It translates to CASSLVGQGGHEQYF.

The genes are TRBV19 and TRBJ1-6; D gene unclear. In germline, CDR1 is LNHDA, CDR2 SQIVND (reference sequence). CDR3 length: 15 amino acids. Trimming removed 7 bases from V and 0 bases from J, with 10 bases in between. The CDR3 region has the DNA TGTGCCAGTACTGAACAGACCTCCTATAATTCACCCCTCCACTTT. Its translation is CASTEQTSYNSPLHF.